This T cell receptor beta chain was obtained from a study of response to subunit inactivated influenza vaccine. TCRdb ran MiXCR on the RT-PCR reads and lists one entry per CDR3 protein. Among more than 500,000 distinct CDR3 sequences, about 10% were seen once, and the ten largest hold 11%. The table lists this clonotype with a few counts. These sequences were also reported in another study, on T cells expressing NK-cell markers. That investigation notes: Beta-chain TCR cDNA was generated via 5'RACE template switching with UMIs. Out of eight donors sequenced, seven tested HCMV-seropositive and the remaining one seronegative.

The sequencing here drew on PBMCs from blood, taken on the day of vaccination. The clonotype comes from a man aged 50 to 60 who received an inactivated influenza vaccine.

The CDR3 sequence is CASSQDRGLSNQPQHF. CDR3 in DNA: TGTGCCAGCAGCCAGGACAGGGGGCTTAGCAATCAGCCCCAGCATTTT. The rearrangement joins TRBV7-9 to TRBJ1-5; 11 bases are a match to TRBD1. The CDR3 sequence is 16 residues long. Germline V gene sequence: CDR1 SEHNR, CDR2 FQNEAQ (reference sequence). With 5 bases clipped from V and 0 bases from J, the junction kept 3 bases outside the gene matches.